The next 10 T cell receptor beta chains were all read from a single sample in a study of blood T cell repertoires in COVID-19 (dated by TCRdb to about 2020). The library was made by the immunoSEQ multiplex PCR assay. The clones in this table, taken by TCRdb from immuneACCESS, are in-frame only. Not every clone is retained; where verified, under half of the shortfall comes from an unresolved V gene, and the cause of the rest is unknown. The sample yields around 72,000 clones; approximately 91% were counted once. In total, the top ten clones hold 13% of the sample. The sequencing sample was made of peripheral blood. These TCRs come from a human donor with active COVID-19. The donor label of this sample is uncertain.

This chain connects TRBV9 to TRBJ1-1; possible D gene TRBD1, 6 bases. Trimming left V 3 bases short and J 4 bases short, with 16 bases between. The length of the CDR3 is 15 residues. The germline gives CDR1 SGDLS, CDR2 YYNGEE. CDR3 DNA: TGTGCCAGCAGCGCAGCGGGGGGCGCGAGCACTGAAGCTTTCTTT. Its protein is CASSAAGGASTEAFF.

The chain combines TRBV6-5 with TRBJ1-5, with D maybe TRBD1 (6 bases). V was cut by 11 bases and J by 6 bases, with 17 bases left in between. Per germline, CDR1 MNHEY and CDR2 SVGAGI. The CDR3 loop spans 13 amino acids. The CDR3 loop reads CAANEVGGQPQHF. Here the CDR3 DNA reads TGTGCCGCGAACGAGGTAGGGGGTCAGCCCCAGCATTTT.

In this sample, this clone turned up once. V and J are TRBV29-1 and TRBJ2-3; D possibly corresponds to TRBD2 (6 bases). The germline CDR1 and CDR2 sequences are SQVTM and ANQGSEA. Deletions cut 1 base from V and 7 bases from J, with 12 bases between. The CDR3 totals 13 residues. The CDR3 bases are TGCAGCGTTGAAGGACTAGTAGGAAATACGCAGTATTTT. Residues: CSVEGLVGNTQYF.

This chain connects TRBV19 to TRBJ1-3; 7 bases match TRBD1. The CDR3 runs to 14 residues. Germline CDR1 is LNHDA and CDR2 is SQIVND (reference sequence). The V segment lost 9 bases and the J segment 1 base; nucleotides outside the gene matches: 6. The CDR3: CASGRGSSGNTIYF. CDR3 nucleotides: TGTGCCAGCGGCAGGGGGTCATCTGGAAACACCATATATTTT.

The chain employs TRBV12-3 or TRBV12-4 and TRBJ2-5; 8 nucleotides line up with TRBD1. Trimming took 8 bases from V and 7 from J; bases not matched to a gene: 9. The CDR3 consists of 13 residues. This chain's CDR3 is CASVGQGDGTQYF. The CDR3 DNA sequence: TGTGCCAGCGTCGGACAGGGAGATGGGACCCAGTACTTC.

This chain links TRBV11-2 with TRBJ2-7, with D possibly TRBD1 on 5 matching bases. Trimming took 5 bases from V and 0 from J, leaving 14 bases between them. The CDR3 is made up of 15 amino acids. The germline V gene encodes CDR1 SGHAT and CDR2 FQNNGV. CDR3 bases: TGTGCCAGCAGCCACCTGGGGCGGTACTCCTACGAGCAGTACTTC. Translating gives CASSHLGRYSYEQYF.

The chain employs TRBV7-2 and TRBJ2-7; 12 nucleotides agree with TRBD2. The trim removed 4 bases at V and 5 bases at J, leaving 15 bases unmatched. There are 18 residues in the CDR3. Looked up from germline, CDR1 is SGHTA and CDR2 is FQGNSA. The CDR3 DNA reads as TGTGCCAGCAGCTCGTCCGTGACTAGCGGGAGATTTTCGGACGAGCAGTACTTC. Protein: CASSSSVTSGRFSDEQYF.

The chain combines TRBV6-6 with TRBJ2-1; 13 bases agree with TRBD2. With V trimmed by 5 bases and J by 6 bases, 1 base remained unmatched. The germline CDR1 and CDR2 sequences are MNHNY and SVGAGI (reference sequence). There are 14 residues in the CDR3. The CDR3 DNA follows: TGTGCCAGCAGTCGGACTAGCGGGAGCAATGAGCAGTTCTTC. This codes for CASSRTSGSNEQFF.

The chain uses TRBV3-1 (or the pseudogene TRBV3-2) and TRBJ1-4; 7 bases match TRBD1. Trimming took 2 bases from V and 2 from J; bases not matched to a gene: 5. The CDR3 is 16 residues long. CDR1 is LGHDT, CDR2 YNNKEL, per germline (reference sequence). DNA for the CDR3: TGTGCCAGCAGCCAATCCGAGGGGGCGACTAATGAAAAACTGTTTTTT. Translating it yields CASSQSEGATNEKLFF.

This rearrangement joins TRBV28 to TRBJ1-2; 9 bases match TRBD1. Germline lookup yields CDR1 MDHEN and CDR2 SYDVKM. The CDR3 has 14 residues. Trimming took 5 bases from V and 4 from J; bases not matched to a gene: 5. This CDR3 reads CASSTGGAPYGYTF. For the CDR3, the DNA is TGTGCCAGCAGTACAGGGGGCGCGCCCTATGGCTACACCTTC.